Listed below are T cell receptor beta chains from one sample, sequenced in a study of blood T cell repertoires in COVID-19. Data came from immunoSEQ multiplex PCR; TCRdb stores just in-frame clones and leaves some out. The sample holds 150,000 or so clones, approximately 82% seen once. What was sequenced was peripheral blood. Source of these receptors: a woman of 80 years or more with acute or convalescent COVID-19. Each CDR3 is given with its conserved first and last residue. A D gene is named only where the DNA matches it firmly. Some rows have no size entry. The others give once, few or many, or a class for an expanded clone.

clone size	J gene	D gene	V gene	CDR3 DNA	CDR3 protein
-	TRBJ2-3	TRBD2	TRBV2	TGTGCCAGCAGTCAGACTAGCGGGAGGGGGGATACGCAGTATTTT	CASSQTSGRGDTQYF
-	TRBJ1-5	TRBD1	TRBV6-6	TGTGCCAGCACCTACGGACAGGGAAGCAATCAGCCCCAGCATTTT	CASTYGQGSNQPQHF
-	TRBJ2-2	TRBD2	TRBV5-5	TGTGCCAGCAGCTTTAGCGGGAACTCCGGGGAGCTGTTTTTT	CASSFSGNSGELFF
-	TRBJ1-2	-	TRBV3-1/TRBV3-2	TGTGCCAGCGCCGTGGTAGGGGTTGATGGCTACACCTTC	CASAVVGVDGYTF
-	TRBJ1-1	TRBD1	TRBV19	TGTGCCAGTAGTATAGATTGGACAGGGGAACGTGAAGCTTTCTTT	CASSIDWTGEREAFF
-	TRBJ2-3	-	TRBV13	TGTGCCAGCAGCTTAGTCTCGGGACTCACCACAGATACGCAGTATTTT	CASSLVSGLTTDTQYF
-	TRBJ2-3	-	TRBV5-1	TGCGCCAGCAGACAGATGGAAACAGATACGCAGTATTTT	CASRQMETDTQYF
-	TRBJ1-3	-	TRBV6-1	TGTGCCAGCAGTGAAGGACGGGTTGCTGGAAACACCATATATTTT	CASSEGRVAGNTIYF
-	TRBJ2-1	-	TRBV7-8	TGTGCCAGCAGCCCGGGAACCCCTAATGAGCAGTTCTTC	CASSPGTPNEQFF
-	TRBJ2-7	-	TRBV7-9	TGTGCCAGCAGCCAGGGACTCCACGAGCAGTACTTC	CASSQGLHEQYF
-	TRBJ1-1	-	TRBV3-1/TRBV3-2	TGTGCCAGCAGCCAAGGGCAAAAAATTGAAGCTTTCTTT	CASSQGQKIEAFF
-	TRBJ2-7	TRBD2	TRBV3-1/TRBV3-2	TGTGCCAGCAGCCAAGCCGGGAGGGGCGACGAGCAGTACTTC	CASSQAGRGDEQYF
-	TRBJ2-7	-	TRBV9	TGTGCCAGCAGCGCCCGAGGCGACGAGCAGTACTTC	CASSARGDEQYF
-	TRBJ2-5	-	TRBV5-1	TGCGCCAGCAGCCTCCTGGGCAGCCAAGAGACCCAGTACTTC	CASSLLGSQETQYF
-	TRBJ1-1	-	TRBV29-1	TGCAGCGTAACAGGGAGGGTTGGCACTGAAGCTTTCTTT	CSVTGRVGTEAFF
-	TRBJ2-3	TRBD2	TRBV5-1	TGCGCCAGCAGCTTGGGGGCCTCTAGCGGGAGGGGAGATACGCAGTATTTT	CASSLGASSGRGDTQYF
-	TRBJ1-5	TRBD1	TRBV19	TGTGCCATCTCAGGGGGCGCGGGTCAGCCCCAGCATTTT	CAISGGAGQPQHF
-	TRBJ2-1	-	TRBV11-2	TGTGCCAGCAGCCGCCGGGACTCCTCCTACAATGAGCAGTTCTTC	CASSRRDSSYNEQFF
once	TRBJ1-2	-	TRBV18	TGTGCCAGCTCACTAGGACGGGAGTATGGCTACACCTTC	CASSLGREYGYTF
-	TRBJ2-3	-	TRBV5-1	TGCGCCAGCAGCTTGGGGGTTAGGGGTAGCACAGATACGCAGTATTTT	CASSLGVRGSTDTQYF